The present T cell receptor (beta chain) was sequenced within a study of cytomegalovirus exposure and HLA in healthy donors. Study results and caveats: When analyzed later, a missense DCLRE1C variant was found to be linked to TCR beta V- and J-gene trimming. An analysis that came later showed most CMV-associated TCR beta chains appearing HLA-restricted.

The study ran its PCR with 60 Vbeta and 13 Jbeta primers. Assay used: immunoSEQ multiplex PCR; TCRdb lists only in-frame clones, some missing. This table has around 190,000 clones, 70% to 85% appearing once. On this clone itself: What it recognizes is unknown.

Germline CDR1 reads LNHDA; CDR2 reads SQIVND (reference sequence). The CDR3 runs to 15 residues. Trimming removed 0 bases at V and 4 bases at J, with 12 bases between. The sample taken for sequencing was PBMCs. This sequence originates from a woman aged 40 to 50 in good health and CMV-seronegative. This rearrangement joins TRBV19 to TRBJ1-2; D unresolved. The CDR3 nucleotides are TGTGCCAGTAGTATAGATGTCCGGACTATCTATGGCTACACCTTC. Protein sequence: CASSIDVRTIYGYTF.